This passage covers 16 T cell receptor beta chains from one sample sequenced in a study of shared clonotypes between healthy human individuals. Only in-frame clones appear in the TCRdb table, and some are missing; sequencing was by immunoSEQ multiplex PCR. The sample has some 2,000,000 clones; around 95% are singletons. The specimen sequenced was naive CD4+ T cells sorted from blood. Subset reported: CD45RA+ positively selected. These receptors were obtained from a man younger than 35 in good health.

The rearrangement uses TRBV7-2 and TRBJ2-2; D uncertain. The CDR3 runs 12 residues. Deletions cut 2 bases from V and 7 bases from J, with 5 bases between. Germline CDR1 is SGHTA and CDR2 is FQGNSA. The CDR3 sequence is CASSLRVGELFF. CDR3 coding DNA: TGTGCCAGCAGCTTACGGGTCGGGGAGCTGTTTTTT.

The rearrangement links TRBV10-3 to TRBJ2-3, with a tentative D call TRBD1 (6 bases). V lost 4 bases to trimming and J lost 4 bases, with 12 bases between them. The CDR3 runs 14 residues. CDR1 and CDR2 from the germline V gene are ENHRY and SYGVKD. CDR3 residues: CAISGGSGADTQYF. CDR3 in DNA: TGTGCCATCAGTGGGGGTTCAGGGGCAGATACGCAGTATTTT.

V is TRBV5-1 and J is TRBJ2-7; 7 nucleotides line up with TRBD1. Germline V CDR1 and CDR2: SGHRS, YFSETQ. The CDR3 is 12 amino acids. V was pared by 5 bases and J by 5 bases, with 4 bases of the junction left unmatched. The CDR3 sequence is CASRTTGNEQYF. The DNA for the CDR3 is TGCGCCAGCAGAACGACAGGGAACGAGCAGTACTTC.

The rearrangement joins TRBV29-1 to TRBJ1-2; possible D gene TRBD1, 5 bases. Germline V gene sequence: CDR1 SQVTM, CDR2 ANQGSEA. Trimming cost V 4 bases and J 3 bases, with 21 bases left between them. This CDR3 has 16 residues. CDR3 in DNA: TGCAGCGTTGTAAGAGGCGGGGACTCAAGACACTATGGCTACACCTTC. Its translation is CSVVRGGDSRHYGYTF.

V usage is TRBV5-1 and J usage is TRBJ2-1; 7 bases agree with TRBD2. The ends lost 0 bases at V and 4 bases at J; junction bases unmatched: 7. Germline loops: CDR1 SGHRS, CDR2 YFSETQ. The CDR3 runs to 16 residues. CDR3 protein: CASSLAGGSLYNEQFF. The DNA for the CDR3 is TGCGCCAGCAGCTTGGCGGGCGGGAGCCTTTACAATGAGCAGTTCTTC.

Turning to this clone: The same CDR3 also results from other DNA sequences found in this sample. This chain links TRBV5-4 with TRBJ2-3, with 7 bases identical to TRBD1. The trim removed 3 bases at V and 2 bases at J, leaving 3 bases unmatched. Germline values: CDR1 SGHNT, CDR2 YYREEE (reference sequence). The CDR3 runs to 14 residues. In DNA, the CDR3 is TGTGCCAGCAGCTCGGACAGGTTCACAGATACGCAGTATTTT. Amino acid sequence: CASSSDRFTDTQYF.

V usage is TRBV30 and J usage is TRBJ2-3; 12 bases agree with TRBD2. The J segment lost 0 bases and the V segment lost 4 bases, leaving 20 bases of the junction unmatched. Germline CDR1 is GTSNPN and CDR2 is SVGIG (reference sequence). The CDR3 consists of 21 residues. The CDR3 is CAWTSSRTSGGLFTSTDTQYF. The CDR3 DNA is TGTGCCTGGACCTCCTCCCGAACTAGCGGGGGGCTATTTACTAGCACAGATACGCAGTATTTT.

The J gene is TRBJ1-4, the V gene TRBV2; D perhaps matches TRBD1 (5 bases). The CDR3 has 15 amino acids. V lost 6 bases, J lost 5 bases, and 16 bases lay in between. Germline V gives CDR1 SNHLY, CDR2 FYNNEI. Here the CDR3 reads CASRETGTGNEKLFF. In nucleotides, the CDR3 is TGTGCCAGCAGGGAAACCGGGACGGGGAATGAAAAACTGTTTTTT.

This chain uses TRBV30 with TRBJ2-1, with a tentative D call TRBD2 (5 bases). This CDR3 has 11 residues. V was trimmed by 2 bases and J by 10 bases, leaving 9 bases between them. Germline CDR1 reads GTSNPN; CDR2 reads SVGIG (reference sequence). Here the CDR3 reads CAWSLPGEQFF. As DNA, the CDR3 is TGTGCCTGGAGTCTTCCGGGGGAGCAGTTCTTC.

As to this clone: The sample carries other DNA sequences with the same CDR3. The V and J genes are TRBV30 and TRBJ1-2; D not certain. The germline V and J ends were trimmed by 3 bases and 7 bases, with 9 bases remaining between them. Germline CDR1 reads GTSNPN; CDR2 reads SVGIG (reference sequence). The CDR3 has 11 residues. The CDR3 DNA follows: TGTGCCTGGAGCGTAGTCGGTGGCTACACCTTC. It translates to CAWSVVGGYTF.

This clone appeared a few times. Other DNA sequences in the same sample also yield this CDR3. The CDR3 region has the DNA TGTGCCAGCAGTGAAGCGTCCGGGGGCTATGGCTACACCTTC. This gives the protein CASSEASGGYGYTF. V usage is TRBV2 and J usage is TRBJ1-2; the D gene is possibly TRBD1 (5 bases). V lost 0 bases, J lost 4 bases, and 9 bases lay in between. The length of the CDR3 is 14 residues. CDR1 and CDR2 (germline): SNHLY, FYNNEI. Together with reference TRBV2 and TRBJ1-2, the CDR3 gives the full variable domain: EPEVTQTPSHQVTQMGQEVILRCVPISNHLYFYWYRQILGQKVEFLVSFYNNEISEKSEIFDDQFSVERPDGSNFTLKIRSTKLEDSAMYFCASSEASGGYGYTFGSGTRLTVV.

This clone was counted a single time. The chain carries TRBV1 and TRBJ2-7; the tabulated D call, TRBD2, remains unverified against the DNA. TRBV1 is labeled a pseudogene. The CDR3 loop spans 17 amino acids. CDR3 bases: TGCACCAGCAGCCGGGGGACTAGCGGGGCCTTATCGGGCGAGCAGTACTTC. Translated: CTSSRGTSGALSGEQYF.

This chain links TRBV27 with TRBJ2-1; TRBD2 agrees at 10 bases. V gave up 5 bases and J gave up 11 bases; unmatched junction bases: 12. The germline CDR1 and CDR2 sequences are MNHEY and SMNVEV (reference sequence). This CDR3 has 15 amino acids. The CDR3 sequence is CASSPQGLAYEKQFF. CDR3 in DNA: TGTGCCAGCAGTCCGCAGGGACTAGCGTATGAGAAGCAGTTCTTC.

Comments on this clone: Other DNA sequences in this sample translate to the same CDR3. The rearrangement uses TRBV5-1 and TRBJ2-3; 7 nucleotides line up with TRBD1. V shed 2 bases and J 0 bases; nucleotides not matched to a gene: 3. This CDR3 is built from 15 residues. CDR1 is SGHRS and CDR2 is YFSETQ in the germline V gene. The CDR3 DNA follows: TGCGCCAGCAGCTTTGGACAGGCGAGCACAGATACGCAGTATTTT. As protein: CASSFGQASTDTQYF.

This clone was counted ten times or more. The chain couples TRBV10-3 to TRBJ2-3, with TRBD2 matching over 7 bases. CDR1 ENHRY and CDR2 SYGVKD come from the germline V gene. V lost 6 bases to trimming and J lost 4 bases; unmatched junction nucleotides: 10. The CDR3 has 15 amino acids. The CDR3 nucleotides are TGTGCCATCAGCCCGACGGGGGGAAGCGCAGATACGCAGTATTTT. It translates to CAISPTGGSADTQYF.

The genes are TRBV2 and TRBJ1-1, with D perhaps TRBD1 (6 bases). Trimming cost V 3 bases and J 7 bases, with 15 bases left between them. CDR1 is SNHLY and CDR2 is FYNNEI in the germline V gene. This CDR3 comprises 14 residues. The CDR3 region is CASSDGGLLGEAFF. The CDR3 coding sequence is TGTGCCAGCAGTGATGGGGGGCTGTTGGGTGAAGCTTTCTTT.